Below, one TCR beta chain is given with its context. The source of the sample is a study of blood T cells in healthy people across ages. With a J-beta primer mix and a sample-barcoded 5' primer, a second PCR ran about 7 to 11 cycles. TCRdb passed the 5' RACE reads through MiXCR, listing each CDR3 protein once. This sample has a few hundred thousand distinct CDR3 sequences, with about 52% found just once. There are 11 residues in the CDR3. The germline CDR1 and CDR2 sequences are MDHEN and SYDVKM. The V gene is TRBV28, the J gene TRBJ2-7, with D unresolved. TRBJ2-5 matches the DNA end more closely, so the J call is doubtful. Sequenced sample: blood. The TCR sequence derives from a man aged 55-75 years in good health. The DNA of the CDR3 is TGTGCCAGCAGTTCAGGCTCGACCCAGTACTTC. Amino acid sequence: CASSSGSTQYF.